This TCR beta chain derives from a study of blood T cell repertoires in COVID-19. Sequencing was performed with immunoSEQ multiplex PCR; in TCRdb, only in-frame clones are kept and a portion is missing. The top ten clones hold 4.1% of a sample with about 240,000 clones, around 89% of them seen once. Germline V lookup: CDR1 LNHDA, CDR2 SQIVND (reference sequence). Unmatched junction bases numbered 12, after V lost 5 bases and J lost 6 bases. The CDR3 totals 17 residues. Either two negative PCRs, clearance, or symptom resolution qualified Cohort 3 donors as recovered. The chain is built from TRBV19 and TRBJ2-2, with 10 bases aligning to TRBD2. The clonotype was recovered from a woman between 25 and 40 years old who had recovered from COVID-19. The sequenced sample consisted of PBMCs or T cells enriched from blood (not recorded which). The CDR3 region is CASSPYSGLAGAGELFF. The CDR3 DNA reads TGTGCCAGTAGTCCCTACTCTGGGCTAGCGGGAGCCGGGGAGCTGTTTTTT.